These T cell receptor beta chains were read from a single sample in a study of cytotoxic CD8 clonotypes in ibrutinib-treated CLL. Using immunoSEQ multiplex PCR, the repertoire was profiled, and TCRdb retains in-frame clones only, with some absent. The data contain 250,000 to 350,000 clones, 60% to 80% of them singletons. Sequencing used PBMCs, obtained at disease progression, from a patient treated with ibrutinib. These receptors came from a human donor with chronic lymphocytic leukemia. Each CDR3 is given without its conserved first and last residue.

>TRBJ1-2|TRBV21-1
ASRIRQGGGYGYT
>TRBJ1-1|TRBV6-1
ASSQDRVTEAF
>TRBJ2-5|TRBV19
ASSTGGSETQY
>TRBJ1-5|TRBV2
ASSPDRGFSQPQH
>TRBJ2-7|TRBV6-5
ASSYSGGIPYEQY
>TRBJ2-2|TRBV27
ASSRGHIQPGELF
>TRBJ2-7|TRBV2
ASSEMPGSQYEQY
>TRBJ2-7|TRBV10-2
ASGDLIAYEQY
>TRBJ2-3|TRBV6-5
ASSPRALSTDTQY
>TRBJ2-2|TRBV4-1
ASSLRTGVNTGELF
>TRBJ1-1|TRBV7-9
ASSFTGGNTEAF
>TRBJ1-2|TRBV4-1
ASSQERGDYGYT
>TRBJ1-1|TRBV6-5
ASSYRTENTEAF
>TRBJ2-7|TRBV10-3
AISTARDRGPGEQY
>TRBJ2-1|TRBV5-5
ASSRTSGTYNEQF